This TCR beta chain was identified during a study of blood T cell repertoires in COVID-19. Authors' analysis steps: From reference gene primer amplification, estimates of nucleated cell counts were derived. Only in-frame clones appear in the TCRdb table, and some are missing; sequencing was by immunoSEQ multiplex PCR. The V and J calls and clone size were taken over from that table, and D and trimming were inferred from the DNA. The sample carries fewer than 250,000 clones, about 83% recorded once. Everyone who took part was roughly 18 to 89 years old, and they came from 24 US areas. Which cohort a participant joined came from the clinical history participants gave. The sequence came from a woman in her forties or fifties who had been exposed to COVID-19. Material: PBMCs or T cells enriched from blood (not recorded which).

CDR3 in amino acids: CASSIGAGGTYNEQFF. In DNA form, the CDR3 reads TGTGCCAGTAGTATAGGAGCGGGGGGAACCTACAATGAGCAGTTCTTC. The rearrangement links TRBV19 to TRBJ2-1, with TRBD2 matching over 9 bases. The CDR3 contains 16 residues. J was trimmed by 2 bases and V by 1 base; bases with no gene match: 3. The germline CDR1 and CDR2 sequences are LNHDA and SQIVND (reference sequence).